Each of the 18 T cell receptor beta chains below was sequenced from the same sample in a study of T cell changes during pregnancy in multiple sclerosis. Assay: immunoSEQ multiplex PCR; the TCRdb copy retains only in-frame clones and omits some. The sample holds roughly 60,000 clones; approximately 92% are singletons and the top ten take roughly 1.4%. This specimen was peripheral blood, taken in the second trimester of pregnancy. All receptors come from a female donor with multiple sclerosis, enrolled in a pregnancy study.

This clone appeared many times. The chain carries TRBV5-1 and TRBJ2-7, with 7 bases fitting TRBD1. The ends lost 0 bases at V and 5 bases at J; junction bases unmatched: 5. Looked up from germline, CDR1 is SGHRS and CDR2 is YFSETQ. The CDR3 has 14 residues. CDR3 nucleotide sequence: TGCGCCAGCAGCTTGGCCGCGCAGGGGGACGAGCAGTACTTC. Protein: CASSLAAQGDEQYF.

The rearrangement joins TRBV19 to TRBJ1-4; 9 bases agree with TRBD1. The CDR3 consists of 16 residues. CDR1 and CDR2 (germline): LNHDA, SQIVND (reference sequence). The ends lost 4 bases at V and 8 bases at J; junction bases unmatched: 11. The CDR3 DNA sequence: TGTGCCAGTAGTACCGGACGGACAGGGGAGTTCGAAAAACTGTTTTTT. This gives the protein CASSTGRTGEFEKLFF.

This clone was picked up one time. This chain links TRBV5-5 with TRBJ1-2; the match to TRBD1 covers 7 bases. This CDR3 contains 13 residues. Trimming at V came to 4 bases and at J to 4 bases, leaving 4 bases not matched to a gene. Germline assignment: CDR1 SGHKS and CDR2 YYEKEE (reference sequence). In nucleotides, the CDR3 is TGTGCCAGCAGCCTCGGGACAGTCTATGGCTACACCTTC. Its protein is CASSLGTVYGYTF.

This chain joins TRBV11-2 and TRBJ2-5; 8 bases are a match to TRBD2. J gave up 5 bases and V 3 bases, and 17 bases lay outside the gene matches. This CDR3 contains 18 residues. CDR1 is SGHAT, CDR2 FQNNGV, per germline. The CDR3 DNA reads TGTGCCAGCAGCTTGCTAATAGGCGGGGGGCACTATCGGGAGACCCAGTACTTC. Amino acid sequence: CASSLLIGGGHYRETQYF.

The sample holds one count of this clone. The gene calls are TRBV5-1 and TRBJ2-1, with TRBD1 identical over 8 bases. The CDR3 is 16 residues long. Germline-derived CDR1 and CDR2 are SGHRS and YFSETQ. Germline trimming cut 1 base from V and 0 bases from J; bases unmatched to any gene: 3. The CDR3 sequence is CASSLNGQGSYNEQFF. As DNA, the CDR3 is TGCGCCAGCAGCTTGAATGGACAGGGCTCCTACAATGAGCAGTTCTTC.

The V call is TRBV6-6, the J call TRBJ1-4; 12 bases map to TRBD1. V lost 6 bases to trimming and J lost 4 bases; unmatched junction nucleotides: 6. CDR3 length: 16 amino acids. CDR1 is MNHNY and CDR2 is SVGAGI in the germline V gene (reference sequence). Here the CDR3 DNA reads TGTGCCAGCAGGTTCGGGACAGGGGGCGGTAATGAAAAACTGTTTTTT. Amino acid sequence: CASRFGTGGGNEKLFF.

The gene calls are TRBV10-2 and TRBJ2-1, with a possible D match to TRBD2 (5 bases). The V end was cut by 7 bases, the J end by 1 base, with 23 bases between. The CDR3 length is 18 residues. Per the germline V gene, CDR1 is WSHSY and CDR2 is SAAADI. For the CDR3, the DNA is TGCGCCAGCAAATCCTTTAACCCCGTCAGGACTTCCTACAATGAGCAGTTCTTC. It specifies CASKSFNPVRTSYNEQFF.

This chain joins TRBV30 and TRBJ1-1; D is possibly TRBD1 (6 bases). The CDR3 extends over 12 amino acids. Trimming removed 4 bases at V and 6 bases at J, with 12 bases between. Germline V gene sequence: CDR1 GTSNPN, CDR2 SVGIG (reference sequence). The CDR3 bases are TGTGCCTGGATCCCCAGGGGAGCTGAAGCTTTCTTT. This encodes CAWIPRGAEAFF.

V and J are TRBV10-3 and TRBJ1-3; 10 bases are a match to TRBD1. From germline, CDR1 is ENHRY and CDR2 SYGVKD. The CDR3 length is 13 residues. Trimming at V came to 10 bases and at J to 3 bases, leaving 3 bases not matched to a gene. This CDR3 is CATRDRGGNTIYF. CDR3 DNA sequence: TGTGCCACCAGGGACAGGGGTGGAAACACCATATATTTT.

The chain combines TRBV27 with TRBJ2-1, with D uncertain. The CDR3 consists of 13 residues. In germline, CDR1 is MNHEY, CDR2 SMNVEV (reference sequence). V lost 9 bases to trimming and J lost 5 bases, with 14 bases between them. The CDR3 region is CASSRVRNNEQFF. The CDR3 nucleotides are TGTGCCAGTTCACGGGTGAGGAACAATGAGCAGTTCTTC.

The chain employs TRBV5-1 and TRBJ2-3; 9 nucleotides agree with TRBD2. The CDR3 runs to 16 residues. The V and J ends lost 0 bases and 3 bases, in that order; junction bases with no gene match: 5. Germline CDR1 reads SGHRS; CDR2 reads YFSETQ. The CDR3 DNA reads as TGCGCCAGCAGCTTGGGTGCTAGCGGGACAACAGATACGCAGTATTTT. This gives the protein CASSLGASGTTDTQYF.

V gene TRBV7-9 combines with J gene TRBJ1-1; 11 nucleotides agree with TRBD1. Germline V CDR1 and CDR2: SEHNR, FQNEAQ (reference sequence). After removal of 4 bases from V and 4 bases from J, the junction contained 5 bases not matched to a gene. CDR3 length: 15 residues. For the CDR3, the DNA is TGTGCCAGCAGCTCTAGAGGGACAGGGGGCACTGAAGCTTTCTTT. It translates to CASSSRGTGGTEAFF.

CDR3 residues: CASSPDRGSNYGYTF. The CDR3 DNA reads as TGTGCCAGCAGCCCGGACAGGGGAAGTAACTATGGCTACACCTTC. This chain joins TRBV9 and TRBJ1-2; 9 bases agree with TRBD1. Per the germline V gene, CDR1 is SGDLS and CDR2 is YYNGEE. V trimming: 4 bases; J trimming: 1 base; junction bases outside the gene matches: 5. This CDR3 is 15 amino acids long.

This chain joins TRBV29-1 and TRBJ2-1; the match to TRBD2 covers 11 bases. V was pared by 6 bases and J by 8 bases, with 21 bases of the junction left unmatched. The germline V gene has CDR1 SQVTM and CDR2 ANQGSEA. This CDR3 is 18 amino acids long. The DNA of the CDR3 is TGCAGCGTCCGAGGGGGCAGGGGCCGACTAGCGGGAAGCCATGAGCAGTTCTTC. Translating gives CSVRGGRGRLAGSHEQFF.

J is TRBJ2-2 and V is TRBV6-1, with TRBD2 identical over 10 bases. Germline CDR1 reads MNHNS; CDR2 reads SASEGT. This CDR3 spans 14 amino acids. Trimming removed 5 bases from V and 4 bases from J; junction bases left unmatched: 1. The CDR3 sequence: CASSRTSGTGELFF. The CDR3 nucleotides read TGTGCCAGCAGTCGGACTAGCGGCACCGGGGAGCTGTTTTTT.

This chain joins TRBV7-9 and TRBJ2-1, with TRBD2 identical over 9 bases. The CDR3 is made up of 13 amino acids. CDR1 is SEHNR and CDR2 is FQNEAQ in the germline V gene (reference sequence). Trimming took 5 bases from V and 9 from J; bases not matched to a gene: 5. The CDR3 sequence: CASSRNSGSEQFF. In DNA, the CDR3 is TGTGCCAGCAGCCGAAATAGCGGGAGTGAGCAGTTCTTC.

J is TRBJ2-1 and V is TRBV6-5; D is uncertain. CDR3 length: 12 amino acids. Between the trimmed V and J ends, which lost 2 bases and 7 bases, there was a span of 6 bases. Germline CDR1 reads MNHEY; CDR2 reads SVGAGI. The CDR3 sequence: CASSYLGNEQFF. CDR3 DNA sequence: TGTGCCAGCAGTTACCTCGGGAATGAGCAGTTCTTC.

This sequence joins TRBV7-2 and TRBJ1-3, with TRBD1 identical over 8 bases. Germline V lookup: CDR1 SGHTA, CDR2 FQGNSA. The CDR3 length is 18 residues. Germline trimming cut 5 bases from V and 0 bases from J; bases unmatched to any gene: 12. The DNA of the CDR3 is TGTGCCAGCAGCCCACCGGGACAGGACGTTCTCTCTGGAAACACCATATATTTT. Protein: CASSPPGQDVLSGNTIYF.